The 9 T cell receptor beta chains below all came from one sample that was sequenced in a study of human T cells and chemical hapten exposure. Time point: patch test 2, 6 weeks after DPC sensitization. Treatment denoted: therapeutic diphenylcyclopropenone sensitization with weekly scalp DPC. TCRdb re-called the RACE reads through MiXCR, storing one row per CDR3 protein. Of 100,000 or so distinct CDR3 sequences listed, approximately 8.6% are singletons. Sequencing was performed on whole blood, taken in connection with sensitization to the hapten diphenylcyclopropenone (DPC). Receptors were obtained from a woman in her forties with alopecia areata. Some clones in this sample may be carry-over from other donors' samples.

This clonotype was counted at least ten times. This sequence joins TRBV12-3 or TRBV12-4 and TRBJ2-1; no clear D gene. This CDR3 has 15 amino acids. Between the trimmed V and J ends, which lost 1 base and 1 base, there was a span of 8 bases. CDR3 sequence (DNA): TGTGCCAGCAGTTTAGTATTCCCGTCCTACAATGAGCAGTTCTTC. Amino acid sequence: CASSLVFPSYNEQFF.

This clonotype was seen more than once but under ten times. V is TRBV9 and J is TRBJ2-2; a possible D gene is TRBD2 (6 bases). In germline, CDR1 is SGDLS, CDR2 YYNGEE. Between the trimmed V and J ends, which lost 3 bases and 6 bases, there was a span of 12 bases. The CDR3 is made up of 14 amino acids. The CDR3 DNA sequence: TGTGCCAGCAGCGAGGGCAGGGAGGCCGGGGAGCTGTTTTTT. This encodes CASSEGREAGELFF. The full variable domain, in which reference TRBV9 and TRBJ2-2 provide the parts outside the CDR3, is DSGVTQTPKHLITATGQRVTLRCSPRSGDLSVYWYQQSLDQGLQFLIQYYNGEERAKGNILERFSAQQFPDLHSELNLSSLELGDSALYFCASSEGREAGELFFGEGSRLTVL.

This clonotype was counted between two and nine times. The V gene is TRBV12-5, the J gene TRBJ1-1; D gene ambiguous. Germline CDR1 reads LGHNT; CDR2 reads FRNRAP. V gave up 5 bases and J gave up 3 bases, with 10 bases separating them. The CDR3 contains 13 residues. CDR3 amino acids: CASGRDIYTEAFF. For the CDR3, the DNA is TGTGCTAGTGGTCGTGACATCTACACTGAAGCTTTCTTT.

This clonotype came up a few times. This rearrangement joins TRBV4-3 to TRBJ2-3; D is unresolved. CDR1 is LGHNA, CDR2 YSLEER, per germline. Trimming removed 0 bases at V and 5 bases at J, with 9 bases between. The CDR3 sequence is 14 residues long. The CDR3 DNA sequence: TGCGCCAGCAGCCAAGAAGGCTTGGGAGATACGCAGTATTTT. This translates into CASSQEGLGDTQYF.

The sample holds many counts of this clonotype. The J gene is TRBJ1-5, the V gene TRBV6-2 or TRBV6-3, with D perhaps matching TRBD1 (6 bases). V lost 8 bases and J lost 3, with 26 bases in between. Germline CDR1 and CDR2: MNHEY and SVGEGT. CDR3 length equals 18 residues. The CDR3 DNA follows: TGTGCCAGCGCTCCTCAAACGACAGGTCAAATATTCAATCAGCCCCAGCATTTT. It specifies CASAPQTTGQIFNQPQHF.

This clonotype was detected ten times or more. This rearrangement joins TRBV29-1 to TRBJ2-3, with D hard to call. The CDR3 spans 12 residues. CDR1 SQVTM and CDR2 ANQGSEA come from the germline V gene. Trimming left V 7 bases short and J 4 bases short, with 12 bases between. The CDR3 DNA reads as TGCAGCGGTGCTGTGGAGTCAGATACGCAGTATTTT. Protein product: CSGAVESDTQYF.

J is TRBJ1-5 and V is TRBV6-2 or TRBV6-3, with a weak D call TRBD1 (5 bases). Germline V lookup: CDR1 MNHEY, CDR2 SVGEGT. The V gene lost 3 bases and the J gene lost 5 bases, with 8 bases spanning the gap. CDR3 length equals 13 residues. The CDR3 spells CASSYDSHQPQHF. The CDR3 DNA sequence: TGTGCCAGCAGTTATGACAGCCATCAGCCCCAGCATTTT.

Only a few counts were recorded for this clonotype. V gene TRBV7-9 combines with J gene TRBJ2-7; D gene unclear. Between the trimmed V and J ends, which lost 1 base and 0 bases, there was a span of 7 bases. Germline V gene sequence: CDR1 SEHNR, CDR2 FQNEAQ (reference sequence). This CDR3 spans 14 amino acids. The DNA for the CDR3 is TGTGCCAGCAGCTTAGTAACCAGCTCCTACGAGCAGTACTTC. Protein product: CASSLVTSSYEQYF.

This clonotype was detected many times. This sequence joins TRBV29-1 and TRBJ2-5, with D perhaps matching TRBD2 (6 bases). The CDR3 covers 12 residues. The germline V and J ends were trimmed by 3 bases and 4 bases, with 9 bases remaining between them. Germline V gene sequence: CDR1 SQVTM, CDR2 ANQGSEA. Here the CDR3 DNA reads TGCAGCGTTGATCGGGGACTAGAGACCCAGTACTTC. Protein product: CSVDRGLETQYF.